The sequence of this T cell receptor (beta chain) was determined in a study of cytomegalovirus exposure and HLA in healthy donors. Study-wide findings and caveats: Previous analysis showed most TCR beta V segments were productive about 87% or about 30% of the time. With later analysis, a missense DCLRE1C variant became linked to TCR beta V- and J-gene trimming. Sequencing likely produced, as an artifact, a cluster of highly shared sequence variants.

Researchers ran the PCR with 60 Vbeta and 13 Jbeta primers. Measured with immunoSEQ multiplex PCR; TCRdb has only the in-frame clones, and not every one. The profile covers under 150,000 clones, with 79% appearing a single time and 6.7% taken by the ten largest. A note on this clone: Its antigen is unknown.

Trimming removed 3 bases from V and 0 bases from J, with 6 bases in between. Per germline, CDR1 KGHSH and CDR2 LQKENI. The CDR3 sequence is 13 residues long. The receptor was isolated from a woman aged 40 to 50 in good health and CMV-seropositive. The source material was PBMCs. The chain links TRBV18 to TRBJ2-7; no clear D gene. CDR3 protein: CASSPASSYEQYF. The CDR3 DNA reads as TGTGCCAGCTCACCCGCGAGCTCCTACGAGCAGTACTTC. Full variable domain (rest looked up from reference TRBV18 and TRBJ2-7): NAGVMQNPRHLVRRRGQEARLRCSPMKGHSHVYWYRQLPEEGLKFMVYLQKENIIDESGMPKERFSAEFPKEGPSILRIQQVVRGDSAAYFCASSPASSYEQYFGPGTRLTVT.